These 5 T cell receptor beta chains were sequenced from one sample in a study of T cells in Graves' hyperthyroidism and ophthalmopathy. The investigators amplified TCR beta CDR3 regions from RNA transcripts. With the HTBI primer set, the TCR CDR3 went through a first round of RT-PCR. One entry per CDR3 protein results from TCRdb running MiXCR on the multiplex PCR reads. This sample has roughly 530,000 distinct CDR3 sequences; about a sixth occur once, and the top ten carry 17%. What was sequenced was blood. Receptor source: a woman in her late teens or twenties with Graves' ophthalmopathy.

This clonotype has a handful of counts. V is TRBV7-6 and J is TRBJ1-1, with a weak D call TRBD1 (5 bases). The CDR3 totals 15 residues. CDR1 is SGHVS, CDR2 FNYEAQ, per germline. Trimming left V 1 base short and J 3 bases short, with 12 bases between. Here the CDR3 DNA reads TGTGCCAGCAGCTTAGTAGGTGGGGCAGACACTGAAGCTTTCTTT. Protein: CASSLVGGADTEAFF. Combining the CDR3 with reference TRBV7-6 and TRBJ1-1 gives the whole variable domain GAGVSQSPRYKVTKRGQDVALRCDPISGHVSLYWYRQALGQGPEFLTYFNYEAQQDKSGLPNDRFSAERPEGSISTLTIQRTEQRDSAMYRCASSLVGGADTEAFFGQGTRLTVV.

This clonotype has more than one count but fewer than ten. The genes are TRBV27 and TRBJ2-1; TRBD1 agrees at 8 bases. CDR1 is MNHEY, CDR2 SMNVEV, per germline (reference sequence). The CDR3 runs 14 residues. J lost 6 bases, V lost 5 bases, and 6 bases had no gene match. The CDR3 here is CASSGQGGRNEQFF. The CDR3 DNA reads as TGTGCCAGCAGTGGACAGGGAGGTCGCAATGAGCAGTTCTTC.

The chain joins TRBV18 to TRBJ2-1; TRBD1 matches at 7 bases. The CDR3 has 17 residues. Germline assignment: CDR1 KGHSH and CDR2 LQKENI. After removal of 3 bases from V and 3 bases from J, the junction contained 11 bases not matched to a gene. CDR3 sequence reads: CASSPGQVSAIYNEQFF. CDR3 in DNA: TGTGCCAGCTCACCCGGACAGGTCTCGGCAATCTACAATGAGCAGTTCTTC. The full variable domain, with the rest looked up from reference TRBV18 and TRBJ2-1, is NAGVMQNPRHLVRRRGQEARLRCSPMKGHSHVYWYRQLPEEGLKFMVYLQKENIIDESGMPKERFSAEFPKEGPSILRIQQVVRGDSAAYFCASSPGQVSAIYNEQFFGPGTRLTVL.

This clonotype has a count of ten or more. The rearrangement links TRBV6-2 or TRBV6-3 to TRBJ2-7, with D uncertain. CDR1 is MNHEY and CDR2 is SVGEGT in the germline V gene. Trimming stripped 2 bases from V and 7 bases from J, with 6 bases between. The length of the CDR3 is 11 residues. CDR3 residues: CASSYGVEQYF. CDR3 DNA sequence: TGTGCCAGCAGTTACGGCGTTGAGCAGTACTTC.

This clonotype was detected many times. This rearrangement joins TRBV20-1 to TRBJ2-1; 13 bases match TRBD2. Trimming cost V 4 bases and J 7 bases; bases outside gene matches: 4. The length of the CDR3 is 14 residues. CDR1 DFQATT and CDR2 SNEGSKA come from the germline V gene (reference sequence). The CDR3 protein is CSATGLAGVNEQFF. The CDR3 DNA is TGCAGTGCTACCGGACTAGCGGGAGTGAATGAGCAGTTCTTC.